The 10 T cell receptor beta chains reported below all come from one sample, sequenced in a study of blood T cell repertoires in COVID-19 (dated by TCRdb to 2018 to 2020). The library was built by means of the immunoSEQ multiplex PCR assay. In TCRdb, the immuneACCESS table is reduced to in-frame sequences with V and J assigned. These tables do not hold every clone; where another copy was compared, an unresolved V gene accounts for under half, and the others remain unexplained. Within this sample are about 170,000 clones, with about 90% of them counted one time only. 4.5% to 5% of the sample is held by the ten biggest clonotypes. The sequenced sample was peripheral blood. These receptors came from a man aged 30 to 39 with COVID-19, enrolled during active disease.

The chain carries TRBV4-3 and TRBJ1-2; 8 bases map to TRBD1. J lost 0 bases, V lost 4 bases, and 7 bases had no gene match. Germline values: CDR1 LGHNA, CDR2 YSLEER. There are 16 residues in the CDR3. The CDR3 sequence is CASSPAPGQANYGYTF. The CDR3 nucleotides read TGCGCCAGCAGCCCCGCACCGGGACAGGCTAACTATGGCTACACCTTC.

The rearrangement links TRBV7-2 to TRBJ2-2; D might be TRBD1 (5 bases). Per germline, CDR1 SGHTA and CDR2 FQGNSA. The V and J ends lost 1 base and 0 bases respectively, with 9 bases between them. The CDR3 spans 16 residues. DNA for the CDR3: TGTGCCAGCAGCTTAGAACAGGTCGCGAACACCGGGGAGCTGTTTTTT. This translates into CASSLEQVANTGELFF.

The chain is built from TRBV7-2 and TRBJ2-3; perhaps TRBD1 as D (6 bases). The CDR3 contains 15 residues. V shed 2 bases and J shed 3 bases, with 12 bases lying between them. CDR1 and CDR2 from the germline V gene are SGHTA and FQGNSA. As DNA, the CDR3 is TGTGCCAGCAGCTTACCCAGGGGTGGTACAGATACGCAGTATTTT. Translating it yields CASSLPRGGTDTQYF. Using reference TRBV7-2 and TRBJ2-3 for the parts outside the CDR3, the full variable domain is GAGVSQSPSNKVTEKGKDVELRCDPISGHTALYWYRQSLGQGLEFLIYFQGNSAPDKSGLPSDRFSAERTGGSVSTLTIQRTQQEDSAVYLCASSLPRGGTDTQYFGPGTRLTVL.

CDR3 sequence reads: CASSLVNGGAFF. CDR3 DNA sequence: TGTGCCAGCAGCTTAGTCAATGGCGGAGCTTTCTTT. This sequence joins TRBV11-2 and TRBJ1-1, with unresolved D. From germline, CDR1 is SGHAT and CDR2 FQNNGV. V was trimmed by 1 base and J by 10 bases, leaving 10 bases between them. This CDR3 is 12 amino acids long.

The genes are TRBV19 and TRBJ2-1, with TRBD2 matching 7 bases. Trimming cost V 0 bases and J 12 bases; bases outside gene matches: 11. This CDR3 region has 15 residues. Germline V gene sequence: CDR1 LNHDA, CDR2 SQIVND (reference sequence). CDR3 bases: TGTGCCAGTAGTATAGACTTCCTCGCGGGAGCGGCGCAGTTCTTC. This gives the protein CASSIDFLAGAAQFF. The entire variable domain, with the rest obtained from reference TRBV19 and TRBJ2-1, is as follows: DGGITQSPKYLFRKEGQNVTLSCEQNLNHDAMYWYRQDPGQGLRLIYYSQIVNDFQKGDIAEGYSVSREKKESFPLTVTSAQKNPTAFYLCASSIDFLAGAAQFFGPGTRLTVL.

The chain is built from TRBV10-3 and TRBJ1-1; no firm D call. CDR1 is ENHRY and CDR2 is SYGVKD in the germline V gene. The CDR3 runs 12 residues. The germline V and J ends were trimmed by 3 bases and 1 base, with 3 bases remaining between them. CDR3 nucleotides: TGTGCCATCAGTGACGGGAACACTGAAGCTTTCTTT. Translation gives CAISDGNTEAFF.

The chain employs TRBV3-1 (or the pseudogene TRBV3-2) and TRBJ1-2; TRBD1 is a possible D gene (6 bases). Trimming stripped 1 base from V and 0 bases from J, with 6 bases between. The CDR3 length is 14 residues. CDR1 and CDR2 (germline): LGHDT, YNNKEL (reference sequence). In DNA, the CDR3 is TGTGCCAGCAGCCAAGGGACAGCTAACTATGGCTACACCTTC. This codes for CASSQGTANYGYTF.

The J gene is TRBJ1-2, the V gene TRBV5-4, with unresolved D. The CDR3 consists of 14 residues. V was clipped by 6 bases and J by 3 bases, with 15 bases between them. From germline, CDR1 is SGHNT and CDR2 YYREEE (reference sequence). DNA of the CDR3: TGTGCCAGCACGACTCCCGACGGGTACTATGGCTACACCTTC. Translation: CASTTPDGYYGYTF.

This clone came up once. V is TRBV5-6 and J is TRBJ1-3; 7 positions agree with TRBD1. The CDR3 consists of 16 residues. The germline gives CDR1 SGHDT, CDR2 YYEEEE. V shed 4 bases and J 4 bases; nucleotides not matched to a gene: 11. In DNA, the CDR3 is TGTGCCAGCAGCCTAAGAGGGACAGCCGGGGGAAACACCATATATTTT. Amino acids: CASSLRGTAGGNTIYF.

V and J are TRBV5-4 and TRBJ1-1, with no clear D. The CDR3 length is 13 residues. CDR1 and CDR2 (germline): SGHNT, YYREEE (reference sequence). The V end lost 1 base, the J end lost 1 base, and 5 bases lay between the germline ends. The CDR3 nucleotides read TGTGCCAGCAGCTTGTCTTCGAACACTGAAGCTTTCTTT. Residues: CASSLSSNTEAFF.